The 6 T cell receptor beta chains below were found in one sample sequenced in a study of CD8 T cells in ankylosing spondylitis. A single record per CDR3 protein comes from TCRdb applying MiXCR to the 5' RACE reads. The data contain about 5,700 distinct CDR3 sequences, approximately 2.3% of them singletons. The sequenced sample was blood, either unsorted or a sorted T cell fraction (not recorded which). These receptors were taken from a male donor with ankylosing spondylitis or in good health (not recorded which).

This clonotype was observed at least ten times. The chain is built from TRBV9 and TRBJ2-7; 13 nucleotides align to TRBD2. This CDR3 spans 13 amino acids. Germline V gives CDR1 SGDLS, CDR2 YYNGEE. V was pared by 3 bases and J by 12 bases, with 6 bases of the junction left unmatched. The CDR3 region has the DNA TGTGCCAGCAGCGCCGGGACTAGCGGGAAGCGGTACTTC. Translation gives CASSAGTSGKRYF.

This clonotype came up many times. This rearrangement joins TRBV9 to TRBJ2-2, with TRBD2 matching over 7 bases. The V gene end was trimmed by 3 bases and the J gene end by 3 bases; junction bases not matched to a gene: 11. The CDR3 has 17 residues. In germline, CDR1 is SGDLS, CDR2 YYNGEE. The CDR3 DNA reads as TGTGCCAGCAGCGCTCAAAAATCGGGGGGAGACACCGGGGAGCTGTTTTTT. Encoded protein: CASSAQKSGGDTGELFF.

Many counts were recorded for this clonotype. The chain combines TRBV9 with TRBJ2-7, with 7 bases that match TRBD2. This CDR3 is built from 16 residues. CDR1 is SGDLS and CDR2 is YYNGEE in the germline V gene. V lost 3 bases to trimming and J lost 5 bases; unmatched junction nucleotides: 14. The CDR3 loop reads CASSGTREYNGHEQYF. The CDR3 region has the DNA TGTGCCAGCAGCGGCACGCGGGAGTACAACGGCCACGAGCAGTACTTC.

This clonotype appeared many times. The gene calls are TRBV9 and TRBJ2-2, with 13 bases identical to TRBD2. The germline V gene encodes CDR1 SGDLS and CDR2 YYNGEE. V shed 5 bases and J 6 bases; nucleotides not matched to a gene: 7. This CDR3 region has 16 residues. The CDR3 coding sequence is TGTGCCAGCAGGCATGGACTAGCGGGAGATCCCGGGGAGCTGTTTTTT. Protein product: CASRHGLAGDPGELFF.

This clonotype has just a few counts. This chain joins TRBV9 and TRBJ2-2; 7 bases match TRBD1. The germline V gene encodes CDR1 SGDLS and CDR2 YYNGEE. This CDR3 is built from 15 residues. V lost 0 bases and J lost 3; bases outside the gene matches: 2. The CDR3 DNA follows: TGTGCCAGCAGCGTAGGAAGGGGGCACACCGGGGAGCTGTTTTTT. It is translated as CASSVGRGHTGELFF.

This clonotype counts as medium-sized. This chain connects TRBV9 to TRBJ2-7; D gene ambiguous. The CDR3 is 15 residues long. Germline values: CDR1 SGDLS, CDR2 YYNGEE. V lost 4 bases to trimming and J lost 0 bases, with 14 bases between them. This CDR3 reads CASSPAGKVSYEQYF. DNA of the CDR3: TGTGCCAGCAGCCCTGCCGGTAAAGTCTCCTACGAGCAGTACTTC. The full variable domain, with the rest looked up from reference TRBV9 and TRBJ2-7, is DSGVTQTPKHLITATGQRVTLRCSPRSGDLSVYWYQQSLDQGLQFLIQYYNGEERAKGNILERFSAQQFPDLHSELNLSSLELGDSALYFCASSPAGKVSYEQYFGPGTRLTVT.